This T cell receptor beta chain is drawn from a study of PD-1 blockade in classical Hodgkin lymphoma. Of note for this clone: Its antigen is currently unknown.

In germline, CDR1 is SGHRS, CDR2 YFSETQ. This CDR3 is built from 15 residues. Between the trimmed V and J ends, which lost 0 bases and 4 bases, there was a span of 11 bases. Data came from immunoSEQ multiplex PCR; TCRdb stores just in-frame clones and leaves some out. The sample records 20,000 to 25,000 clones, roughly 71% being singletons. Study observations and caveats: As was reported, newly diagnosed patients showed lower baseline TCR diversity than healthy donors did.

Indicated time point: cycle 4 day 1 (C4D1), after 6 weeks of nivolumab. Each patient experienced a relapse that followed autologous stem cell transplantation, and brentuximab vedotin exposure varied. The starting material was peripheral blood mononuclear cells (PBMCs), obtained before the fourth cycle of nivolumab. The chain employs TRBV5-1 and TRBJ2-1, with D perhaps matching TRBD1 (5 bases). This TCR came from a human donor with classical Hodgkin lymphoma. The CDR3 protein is CASSLGDRVYNEQFF. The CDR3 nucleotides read TGCGCCAGCAGCTTGGGTGACAGAGTATACAATGAGCAGTTCTTC.